A selection of T cell receptor beta chains follows, all from one sample in a study of technical replicates of blood from a few donors. Assay used: immunoSEQ multiplex PCR; TCRdb lists only in-frame clones, some missing. This table holds 50,000 to 55,000 clones, roughly 84% found once. The sample was PBMCs. These receptors all come from a human donor in good health. Some clones in this sample may be carry-over from other donors' samples. The CDR3 runs from the conserved cysteine through the conserved F or W. Each record gives: CDR3 protein, CDR3 DNA, V gene, D gene, J gene, clone size. D genes are given only for firm matches. Size tells how often a clone was seen (once, few, many) or the class of an expanded clone, and some rows leave it out.

CASSLTGGSEQFF	TGTGCCAGCAGCTTGACGGGAGGATCTGAGCAGTTCTTC	TRBV7-3	TRBD2	TRBJ2-1	few
CASSSSPLLNTQYF	TGTGCCAGCAGCTCAAGCCCGTTGTTGAATACGCAGTATTTT	TRBV5-4	.	TRBJ2-3	once
CASTGNLNTEAFF	TGTGCCAGCACGGGAAACTTGAACACTGAAGCTTTCTTT	TRBV6-6	.	TRBJ1-1	.
CASTPFSEQYF	TGTGCCAGCACCCCATTTTCCGAGCAGTACTTC	TRBV27	.	TRBJ2-7	.
CASSSGLAGEEQFF	TGTGCCAGCAGCTCGGGGCTAGCGGGAGAGGAGCAGTTCTTC	TRBV7-2	TRBD2	TRBJ2-1	few
CASSWGEGTEAFF	TGCGCCAGCAGCTGGGGGGAGGGCACTGAAGCTTTCTTT	TRBV5-1	.	TRBJ1-1	.
CAWSPGGRIVHEQFF	TGTGCCTGGAGTCCCGGAGGACGAATTGTCCATGAGCAGTTCTTC	TRBV30	.	TRBJ2-1	.
CASSLGQDNQPQHF	TGTGCCAGCAGCCTGGGACAGGACAATCAGCCCCAGCATTTT	TRBV5-4	TRBD1	TRBJ1-5	.
CASKSRGAYEQYF	TGTGCCAGTAAATCCAGGGGGGCCTACGAGCAGTACTTC	TRBV19	.	TRBJ2-7	once
CASSLSLWGGYEQYF	TGCGCCAGCAGCTTGAGTTTGTGGGGCGGATACGAGCAGTACTTC	TRBV5-1	.	TRBJ2-7	.
CSVAVGPLQGEAFF	TGCAGCGTCGCGGTGGGTCCCCTCCAGGGTGAAGCTTTCTTT	TRBV29-1	.	TRBJ1-1	.
CASSPIPGEQYF	TGTGCCAGCTCACCAATTCCGGGTGAGCAGTACTTC	TRBV18	.	TRBJ2-7	.
CASSSLGGPDTQYF	TGTGCCAGTAGCTCCCTAGGAGGGCCCGATACGCAGTATTTT	TRBV19	.	TRBJ2-3	.
CASSQFTDTQYF	TGTGCCAGCAGCCAGTTTACAGATACGCAGTATTTT	TRBV5-4	.	TRBJ2-3	.
CASRPTGKSNEKLFF	TGTGCCAGCAGGCCAACAGGGAAGTCCAATGAAAAACTGTTTTTT	TRBV7-2	.	TRBJ1-4	.
CASGQINTGELFF	TGTGCCAGCGGCCAGATAAACACCGGGGAGCTGTTTTTT	TRBV9	.	TRBJ2-2	.
CAWTGGLANTEAFF	TGTGCCTGGACAGGGGGCTTAGCGAACACTGAAGCTTTCTTT	TRBV30	TRBD1	TRBJ1-1	few
CASSLASGQTDTQYF	TGTGCCAGCAGCCTAGCTAGCGGACAGACAGATACGCAGTATTTT	TRBV6-4	.	TRBJ2-3	.
CASSLATDRGANEKLFF	TGTGCCAGCAGCTTGGCCACGGATCGGGGAGCTAATGAAAAACTGTTTTTT	TRBV5-4	.	TRBJ1-4	.
CASSSKGGQETQYF	TGTGCCAGCAGCTCCAAAGGGGGCCAAGAGACCCAGTACTTC	TRBV7-3	.	TRBJ2-5	.
CASSLMGGGEQYF	TGTGCCAGCAGCTTGATGGGGGGAGGGGAGCAGTACTTC	TRBV5-4	TRBD2	TRBJ2-7	.
CASRSGDWQPQHF	TGTGCCAGTAGATCAGGGGATTGGCAGCCCCAGCATTTT	TRBV19	.	TRBJ1-5	.
CASSQDRSTGNTIYF	TGCGCCAGCAGCCAAGACAGGTCTACTGGAAACACCATATATTTT	TRBV4-3	.	TRBJ1-3	few
CASSQDGSSYEQYF	TGCGCCAGCAGCCAAGACGGGAGCTCCTACGAGCAGTACTTC	TRBV4-3	.	TRBJ2-7	.
CASSEKRTGGNTGELFF	TGCGCCAGCAGCGAGAAGCGGACAGGGGGGAACACCGGGGAGCTGTTTTTT	TRBV5-1	TRBD1	TRBJ2-2	medium-sized
CAISEQGYGYTF	TGTGCCATCAGTGAGCAGGGGTATGGCTACACCTTC	TRBV10-3	.	TRBJ1-2	.